Each of the 31 T cell receptor beta chains below was sequenced from the same sample in a study of blood T cell repertoires in COVID-19. Assay used: immunoSEQ multiplex PCR; TCRdb lists only in-frame clones, some missing. Here the sample spans more than 100,000 clones, about four fifths being singletons. The sequencing sample was made of peripheral blood. These receptor sequences come from a man in his 60s with active or convalescent COVID-19.

The chain carries TRBV6-6 and TRBJ2-7, with a weak D call TRBD2 (6 bases). The germline V gene has CDR1 MNHNY and CDR2 SVGAGI (reference sequence). The V gene lost 6 bases and the J gene lost 3 bases, with 18 bases spanning the gap. The CDR3 length is 15 residues. The DNA for the CDR3 is TGTGCCAGCAGCATGACCCGCGGAGGGGTCTACGAGCAGTACTTC. Translation gives CASSMTRGGVYEQYF.

The V call is TRBV4-3, the J call TRBJ2-2; 10 bases fit TRBD2. CDR3 length: 16 residues. Germline-derived CDR1 and CDR2 are LGHNA and YSLEER. With 3 bases clipped from V and 5 bases from J, the junction kept 6 bases outside the gene matches. The chain's CDR3 is CASSHRLAGGTGELFF. CDR3 DNA sequence: TGCGCCAGCAGCCATAGACTAGCGGGCGGTACCGGGGAGCTGTTTTTT.

Here the CDR3 reads CASSSGTGAGYTF. The CDR3 region has the DNA TGTGCCAGCAGTTCCGGGACAGGGGCTGGCTACACCTTC. The V and J genes are TRBV7-2 and TRBJ1-2, with 10 bases matching TRBD1. The CDR3 loop spans 13 amino acids. Germline CDR1 reads SGHTA; CDR2 reads FQGNSA. Trimming took 6 bases from V and 7 from J; bases not matched to a gene: 5.

This clone turned up a few times. J is TRBJ1-2 and V is TRBV28, with 12 bases fitting TRBD1. Germline CDR1 is MDHEN and CDR2 is SYDVKM. The CDR3 runs to 18 residues. V lost 2 bases and J lost 1; bases outside the gene matches: 8. CDR3: CASSLGGTGGMGNYGYTF. The CDR3, as DNA: TGTGCCAGCAGTTTAGGTGGGACAGGGGGCATGGGTAACTATGGCTACACCTTC.

The J gene is TRBJ1-1, the V gene TRBV10-3; D gene ambiguous. The V gene's germline CDR1 is ENHRY and CDR2 SYGVKD. Trimming stripped 10 bases from V and 0 bases from J, with 9 bases between. This CDR3 region has 12 residues. The CDR3 DNA follows: TGTGCCACCAGGAGCATGAACACTGAAGCTTTCTTT. Its protein product is CATRSMNTEAFF.

This clone has only a few counts. The chain carries TRBV19 and TRBJ2-7, with 10 bases matching TRBD2. The V and J ends lost 5 bases and 2 bases, in that order; junction bases with no gene match: 6. Germline CDR1 is LNHDA and CDR2 is SQIVND (reference sequence). CDR3 size: 15 residues. As DNA, the CDR3 is TGTGCCAGTAGTGGGAGGACTAGCGGAGCCTACGAGCAGTACTTC. Protein sequence: CASSGRTSGAYEQYF. Complete variable domain (other parts from reference TRBV19 and TRBJ2-7): DGGITQSPKYLFRKEGQNVTLSCEQNLNHDAMYWYRQDPGQGLRLIYYSQIVNDFQKGDIAEGYSVSREKKESFPLTVTSAQKNPTAFYLCASSGRTSGAYEQYFGPGTRLTVT.

Only a few counts were recorded for this clone. This chain's CDR3 is CASSILQGVREQYF. CDR3 nucleotides: TGTGCCAGCAGCATACTACAGGGGGTAAGGGAGCAGTACTTC. The chain joins TRBV7-9 to TRBJ2-7; TRBD1 matches at 8 bases. V lost 5 bases, J lost 7 bases, and 10 bases stayed unmatched. Germline assignment: CDR1 SEHNR and CDR2 FQNEAQ (reference sequence). The CDR3 has 14 residues.

The chain carries TRBV10-3 and TRBJ2-7, with 8 positions matching TRBD1. The length of the CDR3 is 13 residues. The V segment lost 4 bases and the J segment 5 bases; nucleotides outside the gene matches: 4. CDR1 is ENHRY and CDR2 is SYGVKD in the germline V gene. CDR3 sequence: CAISGQGINEQYF. Written as DNA, the CDR3 is TGTGCCATCAGTGGACAGGGGATTAACGAGCAGTACTTC.

The chain links TRBV7-2 to TRBJ2-3, with TRBD2 identical over 12 bases. The CDR3 is 15 residues long. Germline-derived CDR1 and CDR2 are SGHTA and FQGNSA. V trimming: 5 bases; J trimming: 6 bases; junction bases outside the gene matches: 6. Here the CDR3 reads CASSAWTSGTDTQYF. The CDR3 DNA follows: TGTGCCAGCAGCGCCTGGACTAGCGGGACGGATACGCAGTATTTT.

The rearrangement joins TRBV10-3 to TRBJ1-1; 7 bases fit TRBD1. CDR3 length equals 14 residues. Germline CDR1 reads ENHRY; CDR2 reads SYGVKD. The junction had 7 bases not matched to a gene; V was cut back by 3 bases and J by 6 bases. In DNA, the CDR3 is TGTGCCATCAGTGACAATCAGGGGGGTTCTGAAGCTTTCTTT. Translated, it gives CAISDNQGGSEAFF.

This chain links TRBV28 with TRBJ2-6; the D is unclear. The CDR3 covers 16 residues. The V and J ends lost 3 bases and 0 bases respectively, with 9 bases between them. Germline loops: CDR1 MDHEN, CDR2 SYDVKM. The CDR3 DNA is TGTGCCAGCAGTTTCCCAGGATTCTCTGGGGCCAACGTCCTGACTTTC. Amino acids: CASSFPGFSGANVLTF.

This clone appeared a few times. V and J are TRBV6-2 or TRBV6-3 and TRBJ1-1, with D tentatively TRBD1 (6 bases). The germline V gene encodes CDR1 MNHEY and CDR2 SVGEGT. The CDR3 runs to 12 residues. With 5 bases removed from V and 12 bases from J, the gap between germline ends came to 16 bases. CDR3 amino acids: CASSQQGGTTFF. Here the CDR3 DNA reads TGTGCCAGCAGTCAACAGGGAGGGACAACTTTCTTT.

This clone was recorded only once. The CDR3 coding sequence is TGCAGTGCTAGACCCCAGGCTGAAGCTTTCTTT. This encodes CSARPQAEAFF. The chain is built from TRBV20-1 and TRBJ1-1; D gene unclear. The length of the CDR3 is 11 residues. Germline V gene sequence: CDR1 DFQATT, CDR2 SNEGSKA (reference sequence). V was pared by 2 bases and J by 6 bases, with 7 bases between.

This sequence joins TRBV12-5 and TRBJ2-5; 8 bases agree with TRBD1. Trimming at V came to 4 bases and at J to 5 bases, leaving 12 bases not matched to a gene. This CDR3 has 16 residues. The germline CDR1 and CDR2 sequences are LGHNT and FRNRAP. CDR3: CASGSGGQGRWETQYF. As DNA, the CDR3 is TGTGCTAGTGGTTCCGGAGGACAGGGTCGATGGGAGACCCAGTACTTC.

V usage is TRBV10-3 and J usage is TRBJ2-1; 11 nucleotides match TRBD2. V was clipped by 2 bases and J by 12 bases; unmatched bases: 9. The CDR3 loop spans 15 amino acids. CDR1 and CDR2 (germline): ENHRY, SYGVKD. CDR3 amino acids: CAISEQLAGEMGQFF. In nucleotides, the CDR3 is TGTGCCATCAGTGAGCAACTAGCGGGAGAGATGGGGCAGTTCTTC.

This clone was counted only a few times. CDR3 sequence reads: CASSEDRGRGTEKLFF. As DNA, the CDR3 is TGTGCCAGCAGTGAAGATCGGGGCCGGGGGACTGAAAAACTGTTTTTT. This chain joins TRBV25-1 and TRBJ1-4; maybe TRBD1 (5 bases). Per germline, CDR1 MGHDK and CDR2 SYGVNS. The CDR3 contains 16 residues. V lost 2 bases to trimming and J lost 7 bases, with 17 bases between them.

This chain uses TRBV7-9 with TRBJ1-2, with D unresolved. Trimming left V 3 bases short and J 4 bases short, with 15 bases between. Germline lookup yields CDR1 SEHNR and CDR2 FQNEAQ (reference sequence). There are 15 residues in the CDR3. Here the CDR3 DNA reads TGTGCCAGCAGCTTCGGGTTCGGCGGCCGCTATGGCTACACCTTC. Its translation: CASSFGFGGRYGYTF.

This rearrangement joins TRBV5-5 to TRBJ2-5; perhaps TRBD2 as D (6 bases). Germline-derived CDR1 and CDR2 are SGHKS and YYEKEE (reference sequence). The V gene lost 0 bases and the J gene lost 5 bases, with 11 bases spanning the gap. This CDR3 is built from 14 residues. CDR3 in DNA: TGTGCCAGCAGCTTGGGAGGAGGGTGGGAGACCCAGTACTTC. It yields the protein CASSLGGGWETQYF.

This chain uses TRBV5-6 with TRBJ2-2, with 9 bases lining up with TRBD1. V gave up 2 bases and J gave up 5 bases; unmatched junction bases: 4. CDR3 length equals 15 residues. Germline CDR1 SGHDT, CDR2 YYEEEE. CDR3 region: CASSFGTGNTGELFF. CDR3 DNA sequence: TGTGCCAGCAGCTTCGGGACAGGGAATACCGGGGAGCTGTTTTTT.

V gene TRBV5-1 combines with J gene TRBJ2-1; 13 positions agree with TRBD2. V shed 1 base and J 0 bases; nucleotides not matched to a gene: 10. The CDR3 covers 20 residues. The germline V gene encodes CDR1 SGHRS and CDR2 YFSETQ. CDR3 amino acids: CASSLITSGRASSSYNEQFF. CDR3 bases: TGCGCCAGCAGCTTGATAACTAGCGGGAGGGCATCGAGCTCCTACAATGAGCAGTTCTTC.

The chain has TRBV27 and TRBJ2-5; perhaps TRBD2 as D (6 bases). In germline, CDR1 is MNHEY, CDR2 SMNVEV (reference sequence). V was cut by 6 bases and J by 7 bases, with 18 bases left in between. The CDR3 runs 14 residues. The DNA of the CDR3 is TGTGCCAGCAGCCCCCCGGGCCCAGCGGGGACCCAGTACTTC. Protein sequence: CASSPPGPAGTQYF.

V and J are TRBV7-3 and TRBJ1-6, with no clear D. Germline CDR1 reads SGHTA; CDR2 reads FQGTGA. The V end lost 6 bases, the J end lost 6 bases, and 9 bases lay between the germline ends. This CDR3 is 13 amino acids long. As DNA, the CDR3 is TGTGCCAGCAGATACAGTCCTAATTCACCCCTCCACTTT. Translation: CASRYSPNSPLHF.

The chain recombines TRBV6-4 with TRBJ1-1, with D tentatively TRBD1 (6 bases). CDR3 length equals 13 residues. Germline CDR1 is MRHNA and CDR2 is SNTAGT. V lost 6 bases, J lost 1 base, and 9 bases lay in between. The CDR3 loop is CASSLGQNTEAFF. The DNA of the CDR3 is TGTGCCAGCAGCCTGGGACAGAACACTGAAGCTTTCTTT.

There are a few counts of this clone. The chain carries TRBV18 and TRBJ2-4; D is perhaps TRBD2 (5 bases). Trimming shortened V by 4 bases and J by 12 bases, and 13 bases separated the two germline ends. The CDR3 extends over 12 amino acids. CDR1 and CDR2 from the germline V gene are KGHSH and LQKENI. CDR3: CASSLDEGPQYF. CDR3 sequence (DNA): TGTGCCAGCTCACTAGACGAGGGCCCTCAGTACTTC.

The CDR3, as DNA: TGCGCCAGCCGACGGGACAGGGAAGGTTTGGTCGGTTTGCACACTGAAGCTTTCTTT. Protein: CASRRDREGLVGLHTEAFF. The V call is TRBV5-1, the J call TRBJ1-1; TRBD1 agrees at 9 bases. J gave up 3 bases and V 7 bases, and 22 bases lay outside the gene matches. The CDR3 spans 19 residues. Germline values: CDR1 SGHRS, CDR2 YFSETQ.

The chain joins TRBV28 to TRBJ2-5; D is unclear. The CDR3 covers 14 residues. V gave up 7 bases and J gave up 2 bases, with 14 bases separating them. CDR1 and CDR2 from the germline V gene are MDHEN and SYDVKM. As DNA, the CDR3 is TGTGCCAGCAACCCCAACTGGTTTCAAGAGACCCAGTACTTC. Its translation: CASNPNWFQETQYF.

The CDR3 loop is CASSMGRRASYEQYF. The CDR3 DNA reads TGTGCCAGCAGCATGGGACGGAGGGCATCCTACGAGCAGTACTTC. V usage is TRBV5-4 and J usage is TRBJ2-7; a weak D match, TRBD2 (6 bases). The CDR3 runs 15 residues. V dropped 4 bases and J dropped 1 base, with 15 bases sitting between them. Germline CDR1 and CDR2: SGHNT and YYREEE (reference sequence).

This clone counts as medium-sized. V usage is TRBV19 and J usage is TRBJ1-1; 8 bases fit TRBD1. The CDR3 extends over 16 amino acids. The V gene's germline CDR1 is LNHDA and CDR2 SQIVND (reference sequence). With 4 bases clipped from V and 4 bases from J, the junction kept 11 bases outside the gene matches. The DNA of the CDR3 is TGTGCCAGTAGTAGTGAGGCGGCGACAGGGGTCACTGAAGCTTTCTTT. Amino acid sequence: CASSSEAATGVTEAFF.

The chain recombines TRBV27 with TRBJ2-7; 8 bases map to TRBD2. CDR1 and CDR2 from the germline V gene are MNHEY and SMNVEV (reference sequence). The length of the CDR3 is 15 residues. With V trimmed by 7 bases and J by 0 bases, 8 bases remained unmatched. The CDR3 bases are TGTGCCAGCAAAAGACTAGCGAGAAGCTCCTACGAGCAGTACTTC. It specifies CASKRLARSSYEQYF.

The CDR3 loop is CASGLGPGAGGLTGELFF. The CDR3 coding sequence is TGTGCTAGTGGTTTGGGACCAGGGGCGGGAGGGCTTACCGGGGAGCTGTTTTTT. J is TRBJ2-2 and V is TRBV12-5; 9 nucleotides line up with TRBD2. CDR3 size: 18 residues. Germline CDR1 LGHNT, CDR2 FRNRAP. V lost 1 base, J lost 5 bases, and 11 bases stayed unmatched.

The rearrangement uses TRBV19 and TRBJ1-2, with D perhaps matching TRBD1 (6 bases). Germline values: CDR1 LNHDA, CDR2 SQIVND (reference sequence). V lost 5 bases, J lost 6 bases, and 16 bases lay in between. This CDR3 spans 14 amino acids. The CDR3 here is CASSATGFYDGYTF. CDR3 DNA: TGTGCCAGTAGTGCGACAGGATTCTACGATGGCTACACCTTC.